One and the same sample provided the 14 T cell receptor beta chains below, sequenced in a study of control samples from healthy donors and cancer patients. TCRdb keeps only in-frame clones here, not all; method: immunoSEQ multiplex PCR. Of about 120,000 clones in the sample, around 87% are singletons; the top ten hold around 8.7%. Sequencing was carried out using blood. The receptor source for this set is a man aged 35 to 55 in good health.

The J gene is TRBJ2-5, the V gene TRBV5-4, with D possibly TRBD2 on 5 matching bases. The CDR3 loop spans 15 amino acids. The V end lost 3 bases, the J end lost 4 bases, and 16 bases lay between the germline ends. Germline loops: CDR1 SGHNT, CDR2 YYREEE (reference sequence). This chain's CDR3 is CASSYGIPSGETQYF. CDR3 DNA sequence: TGTGCCAGCAGCTACGGGATACCCAGCGGAGAGACCCAGTACTTC.

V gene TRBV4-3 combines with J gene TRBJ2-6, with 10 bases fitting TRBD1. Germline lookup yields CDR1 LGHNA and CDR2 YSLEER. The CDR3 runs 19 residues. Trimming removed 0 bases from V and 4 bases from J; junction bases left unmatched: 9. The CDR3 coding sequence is TGCGCCAGCAGCCAAGATCTCGGGACAGGGGTAAGAGGGGCCAACGTCCTGACTTTC. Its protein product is CASSQDLGTGVRGANVLTF.

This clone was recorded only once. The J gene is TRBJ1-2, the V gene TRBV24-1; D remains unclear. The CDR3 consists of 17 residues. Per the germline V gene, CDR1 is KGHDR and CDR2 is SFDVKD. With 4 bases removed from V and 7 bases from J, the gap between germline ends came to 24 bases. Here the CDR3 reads CATSEVPRGLPACGYTF. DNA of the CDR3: TGTGCCACCAGTGAGGTTCCCCGGGGTTTACCTGCTTGTGGCTACACCTTC.

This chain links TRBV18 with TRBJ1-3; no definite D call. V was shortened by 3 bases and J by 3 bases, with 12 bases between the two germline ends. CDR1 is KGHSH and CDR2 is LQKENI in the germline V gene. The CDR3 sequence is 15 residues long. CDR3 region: CASSPLEGSGNTIYF. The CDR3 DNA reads TGTGCCAGCTCACCGCTGGAGGGCAGTGGAAACACCATATATTTT.

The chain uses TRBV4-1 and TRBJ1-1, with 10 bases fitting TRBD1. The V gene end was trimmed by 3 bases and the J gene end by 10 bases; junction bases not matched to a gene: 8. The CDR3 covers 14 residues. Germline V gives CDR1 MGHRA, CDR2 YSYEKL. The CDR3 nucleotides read TGCGCCAGCAGCCAGGGGGGACAGGGGATTAGAGCTTTCTTT. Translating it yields CASSQGGQGIRAFF.

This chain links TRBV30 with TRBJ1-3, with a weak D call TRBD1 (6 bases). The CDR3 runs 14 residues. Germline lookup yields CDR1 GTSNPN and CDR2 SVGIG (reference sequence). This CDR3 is CAQSPGVPGNTIYF. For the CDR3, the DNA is TGTGCTCAATCGCCAGGGGTACCTGGAAACACCATATATTTT. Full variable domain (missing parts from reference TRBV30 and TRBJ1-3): SQTIHQWPATLVQPVGSPLSLECTVEGTSNPNLYWYRQAAGRGLQLLFYSVGIGQISSEVPQNLSASRPQDRQFILSSKKLLLSDSGFYLCAQSPGVPGNTIYFGEGSWLTVV.

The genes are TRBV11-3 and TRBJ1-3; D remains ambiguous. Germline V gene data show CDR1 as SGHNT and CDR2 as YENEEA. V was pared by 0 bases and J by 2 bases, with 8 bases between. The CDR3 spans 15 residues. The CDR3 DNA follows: TGTGCCAGCAGCTTAGAGGGATATCCTGGAAACACCATATATTTT. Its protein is CASSLEGYPGNTIYF.

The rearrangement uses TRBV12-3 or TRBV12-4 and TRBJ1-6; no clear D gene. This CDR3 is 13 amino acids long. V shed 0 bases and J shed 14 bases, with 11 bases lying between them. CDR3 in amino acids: CASSLAGGEALHF. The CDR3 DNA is TGTGCCAGCAGTTTAGCGGGCGGCGAGGCCCTCCACTTT.

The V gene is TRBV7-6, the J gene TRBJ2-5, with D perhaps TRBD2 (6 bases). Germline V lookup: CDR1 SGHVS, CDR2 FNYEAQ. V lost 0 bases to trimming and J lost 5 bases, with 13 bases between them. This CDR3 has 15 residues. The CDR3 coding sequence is TGTGCCAGCAGCTTAGCAGGCGGGGAAGGTGAGACCCAGTACTTC. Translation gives CASSLAGGEGETQYF.

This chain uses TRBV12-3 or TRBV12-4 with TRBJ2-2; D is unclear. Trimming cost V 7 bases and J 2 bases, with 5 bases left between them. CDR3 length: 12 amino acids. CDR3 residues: CASNYNTGELFF. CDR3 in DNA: TGTGCCAGCAATTATAACACCGGGGAGCTGTTTTTT.

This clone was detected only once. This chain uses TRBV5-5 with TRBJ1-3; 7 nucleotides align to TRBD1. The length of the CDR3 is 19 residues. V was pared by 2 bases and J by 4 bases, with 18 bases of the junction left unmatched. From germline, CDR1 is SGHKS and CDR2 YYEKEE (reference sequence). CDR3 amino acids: CASSFFRSHRGLSGNTIYF. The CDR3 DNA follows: TGTGCCAGCAGCTTCTTCAGGTCGCACAGGGGATTATCAGGAAACACCATATATTTT.

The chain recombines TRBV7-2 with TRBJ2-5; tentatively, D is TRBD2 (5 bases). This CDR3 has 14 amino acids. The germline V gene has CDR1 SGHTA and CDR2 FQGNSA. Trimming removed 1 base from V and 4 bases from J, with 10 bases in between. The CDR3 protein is CASSLGLATETQYF. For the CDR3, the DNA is TGTGCCAGCAGCTTAGGGTTAGCGACAGAGACCCAGTACTTC.

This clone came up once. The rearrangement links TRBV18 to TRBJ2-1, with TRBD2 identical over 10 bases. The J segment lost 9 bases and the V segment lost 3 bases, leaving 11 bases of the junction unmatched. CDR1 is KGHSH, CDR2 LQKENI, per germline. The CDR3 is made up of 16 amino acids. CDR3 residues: CASSPFGISGGAEQFF. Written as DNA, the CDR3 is TGTGCCAGCTCACCTTTCGGGATCAGCGGGGGGGCTGAGCAGTTCTTC.

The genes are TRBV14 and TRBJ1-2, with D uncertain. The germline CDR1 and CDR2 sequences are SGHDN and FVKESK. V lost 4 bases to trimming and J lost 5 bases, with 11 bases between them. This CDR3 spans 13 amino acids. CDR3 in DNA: TGTGCCAGCAGCCCCGGCGGGATTTATGGCTACACCTTC. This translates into CASSPGGIYGYTF.